This entry lists 16 T cell receptor beta chains sequenced from one sample in a study of cytomegalovirus exposure and HLA in healthy donors. Amplification used 60 Vbeta primers and 13 Jbeta primers. The table came from immunoSEQ multiplex PCR; TCRdb's copy has only in-frame clones and leaves some out. The sample has more than 90,000 clones, and its top ten clones hold around 7%. Sample: PBMCs. These receptors originate from a man aged 40-49 years in good health and CMV-seropositive.

The rearrangement links TRBV28 to TRBJ1-3; 11 bases match TRBD1. The V gene's germline CDR1 is MDHEN and CDR2 SYDVKM. Unmatched junction bases numbered 2, after V lost 5 bases and J lost 2 bases. The CDR3 runs 15 residues. In nucleotides, the CDR3 is TGTGCCAGCAGTGGGGACAGGGGGGCTGGAAACACCATATATTTT. It codes for CASSGDRGAGNTIYF. The variable domain in full, completed from reference TRBV28 and TRBJ1-3, reads DVKVTQSSRYLVKRTGEKVFLECVQDMDHENMFWYRQDPGLGLRLIYFSYDVKMKEKGDIPEGYSVSREKKERFSLILESASTNQTSMYLCASSGDRGAGNTIYFGEGSWLTVV.

This chain links TRBV29-1 with TRBJ2-1, with 7 positions matching TRBD2. CDR3 size: 12 residues. The V gene's germline CDR1 is SQVTM and CDR2 ANQGSEA. Trimming took 6 bases from V and 1 from J; bases not matched to a gene: 0. CDR3 region: CSVGGSYNEQFF. As DNA, the CDR3 is TGCAGCGTGGGGGGGTCCTACAATGAGCAGTTCTTC.

The CDR3 nucleotides are TGTGCCAGTAGCATGGGGGACAGGATTAATGAAAAACTGTTTTTT. Translating gives CASSMGDRINEKLFF. The gene calls are TRBV19 and TRBJ1-4; TRBD1 aligns across 8 bases. Looked up from germline, CDR1 is LNHDA and CDR2 is SQIVND (reference sequence). The CDR3 totals 15 residues. The V segment lost 6 bases and the J segment 4 bases; nucleotides outside the gene matches: 7. Together with reference TRBV19 and TRBJ1-4, the CDR3 gives the full variable domain: DGGITQSPKYLFRKEGQNVTLSCEQNLNHDAMYWYRQDPGQGLRLIYYSQIVNDFQKGDIAEGYSVSREKKESFPLTVTSAQKNPTAFYLCASSMGDRINEKLFFGSGTQLSVL.

The chain carries TRBV19 and TRBJ2-3; weak D call: TRBD2 (6 bases). Trimming removed 2 bases from V and 6 bases from J, with 18 bases in between. This CDR3 contains 16 residues. The germline gives CDR1 LNHDA, CDR2 SQIVND (reference sequence). This CDR3 reads CASSIKGGRESDTQYF. The CDR3 DNA is TGTGCCAGTAGTATAAAGGGAGGCAGGGAATCGGATACGCAGTATTTT.

The chain links TRBV9 to TRBJ2-2, with 8 bases fitting TRBD2. This CDR3 has 14 residues. Unmatched junction bases numbered 7, after V lost 5 bases and J lost 7 bases. Germline CDR1 and CDR2: SGDLS and YYNGEE. CDR3 residues: CASRGSGIHGELFF. CDR3 DNA sequence: TGTGCCAGCAGAGGTAGCGGGATTCACGGGGAGCTGTTTTTT.

The chain is built from TRBV5-1 and TRBJ2-7; 8 bases fit TRBD1. V was clipped by 4 bases and J by 2 bases; unmatched bases: 2. The CDR3 extends over 13 amino acids. Germline V CDR1 and CDR2: SGHRS, YFSETQ. DNA for the CDR3: TGCGCCAGCAGCGCACAGGGGGCCTACGAGCAGTACTTC. Encoded protein: CASSAQGAYEQYF.

This chain connects TRBV4-1 to TRBJ2-5; the match to TRBD1 covers 8 bases. CDR1 and CDR2 (germline): MGHRA, YSYEKL. The length of the CDR3 is 16 residues. The V segment lost 1 base and the J segment 5 bases; nucleotides outside the gene matches: 9. CDR3: CASSQGTGMGGETQYF. Here the CDR3 DNA reads TGCGCCAGCAGCCAAGGGACAGGGATGGGTGGGGAGACCCAGTACTTC.

The chain couples TRBV6-5 to TRBJ2-1; 7 positions agree with TRBD1. V lost 6 bases, J lost 8 bases, and 10 bases stayed unmatched. Per the germline V gene, CDR1 is MNHEY and CDR2 is SVGAGI. This CDR3 spans 14 amino acids. CDR3 protein: CASRPLTGWHEQFF. The CDR3 DNA reads TGTGCCAGCAGACCATTGACAGGGTGGCATGAGCAGTTCTTC.

The CDR3 sequence: CASSYSGQDSYEQYF. CDR3 bases: TGTGCCAGCAGTTACTCCGGACAGGACTCCTACGAGCAGTACTTC. The chain links TRBV6-5 to TRBJ2-7; TRBD1 matches at 7 bases. Germline V gene sequence: CDR1 MNHEY, CDR2 SVGAGI. The CDR3 is 15 amino acids. After removal of 0 bases from V and 0 bases from J, the junction contained 2 bases not matched to a gene.

The chain couples TRBV27 to TRBJ1-2; the D is unclear. The V end lost 4 bases, the J end lost 2 bases, and 5 bases lay between the germline ends. This CDR3 is 12 amino acids long. Germline CDR1 reads MNHEY; CDR2 reads SMNVEV (reference sequence). CDR3 DNA sequence: TGTGCCAGCAGTTCCCTCAACTATGGCTACACCTTC. Amino acid sequence: CASSSLNYGYTF.

The chain couples TRBV7-2 to TRBJ2-7, with a possible D match to TRBD2 (5 bases). CDR3 length: 12 amino acids. In germline, CDR1 is SGHTA, CDR2 FQGNSA. V gave up 4 bases and J gave up 4 bases, with 8 bases separating them. The CDR3, as DNA: TGTGCCAGCAGCTCGGGAATTTACGAGCAGTACTTC. Its translation: CASSSGIYEQYF. Full variable domain (outside the CDR3, taken from reference TRBV7-2 and TRBJ2-7): GAGVSQSPSNKVTEKGKDVELRCDPISGHTALYWYRQSLGQGLEFLIYFQGNSAPDKSGLPSDRFSAERTGGSVSTLTIQRTQQEDSAVYLCASSSGIYEQYFGPGTRLTVT.

The genes are TRBV4-1 and TRBJ1-2, with a tentative D call TRBD1 (5 bases). V was pared by 0 bases and J by 4 bases, with 15 bases between. The CDR3 consists of 16 residues. The V gene's germline CDR1 is MGHRA and CDR2 YSYEKL. CDR3 sequence: CASSQESHNQGYGYTF. The CDR3 DNA reads TGCGCCAGCAGCCAAGAAAGCCATAATCAGGGCTATGGCTACACCTTC.

This chain links TRBV7-2 with TRBJ2-3; D is undetermined. Per the germline V gene, CDR1 is SGHTA and CDR2 is FQGNSA. The CDR3 runs to 14 residues. The V gene lost 1 base and the J gene lost 3 bases, with 8 bases spanning the gap. The CDR3 nucleotides are TGTGCCAGCAGCTTAGGAGGTGCAACAGATACGCAGTATTTT. Protein sequence: CASSLGGATDTQYF.

This chain connects TRBV6-1 to TRBJ1-5; D unclear. The V gene's germline CDR1 is MNHNS and CDR2 SASEGT. Trimming pared 6 bases from V and 5 bases from J, leaving 17 bases between. The CDR3 covers 15 residues. The CDR3 loop reads CASSYGIRGDQPQHF. The CDR3 coding sequence is TGTGCCAGCAGCTATGGTATTCGGGGAGATCAGCCCCAGCATTTT.

This chain links TRBV5-1 with TRBJ1-6; D ambiguous. The germline V gene has CDR1 SGHRS and CDR2 YFSETQ. This CDR3 region has 17 residues. The ends were cut back, 3 bases at V and 0 bases at J, with 13 bases in the middle. The CDR3 protein is CASSSFPLSSYNSPLHF. CDR3 DNA: TGCGCCAGCAGCTCCTTTCCTCTGAGCTCCTATAATTCACCCCTCCACTTT.

The chain links TRBV15 to TRBJ1-2; possibly TRBD1 for D (5 bases). Trimming stripped 0 bases from V and 4 bases from J, with 18 bases between. The CDR3 is 17 residues long. Germline V gives CDR1 LNHNV, CDR2 YYDKDF (reference sequence). CDR3 region: CATSRDRDSSKVYGYTF. The CDR3 nucleotides are TGTGCCACCAGCAGAGATAGAGACAGTTCTAAAGTCTATGGCTACACCTTC.